The 19 T cell receptor beta chains below come from one sample, sequenced in a study of blood T cell repertoires in COVID-19. Data came from immunoSEQ multiplex PCR; TCRdb stores just in-frame clones and leaves some out. Of more than 200,000 clones in the sample, around four fifths are singletons; the top ten hold over 9.5%. Source material: peripheral blood. These receptors came from an elderly woman with COVID-19, enrolled during active disease.

The CDR3 reads CATTQGRGNQPQHF. The CDR3 DNA reads as TGTGCCACCACCCAGGGTAGGGGCAATCAGCCCCAGCATTTT. The chain recombines TRBV15 with TRBJ1-5, with TRBD1 as a possible D gene (5 bases). Trimming shortened V by 7 bases and J by 2 bases, and 12 bases separated the two germline ends. The CDR3 totals 14 residues. Germline CDR1 reads LNHNV; CDR2 reads YYDKDF (reference sequence). The variable domain in full, completed from reference TRBV15 and TRBJ1-5, reads DAMVIQNPRYQVTQFGKPVTLSCSQTLNHNVMYWYQQKSSQAPKLLFHYYDKDFNNEADTPDNFQSRRPNTSFCFLDIRSPGLGDTAMYLCATTQGRGNQPQHFGDGTRLSIL.

This clone was seen once. This chain joins TRBV5-4 and TRBJ1-1, with 7 positions matching TRBD1. V lost 0 bases to trimming and J lost 4 bases; unmatched junction nucleotides: 3. The CDR3 totals 14 residues. Germline values: CDR1 SGHNT, CDR2 YYREEE (reference sequence). The CDR3 DNA follows: TGTGCCAGCAGCTTGGACAGGGGATTCACTGAAGCTTTCTTT. Protein product: CASSLDRGFTEAFF.

The chain employs TRBV30 and TRBJ1-2, with D possibly matching TRBD1 (5 bases). Germline CDR1 is GTSNPN and CDR2 is SVGIG (reference sequence). The CDR3 is 16 residues long. The V gene lost 1 base and the J gene lost 2 bases, with 17 bases spanning the gap. The CDR3 reads CAWSGGSREVNYGYTF. DNA of the CDR3: TGTGCCTGGAGTGGGGGAAGCAGGGAGGTAAACTATGGCTACACCTTC.

This clone has just a few counts. The chain joins TRBV7-2 to TRBJ2-5, with 13 positions matching TRBD2. In germline, CDR1 is SGHTA, CDR2 FQGNSA. V trimming: 5 bases; J trimming: 2 bases; junction bases outside the gene matches: 5. The CDR3 length is 16 residues. The CDR3 coding sequence is TGTGCCAGCAGCCCCCGGACTAGCGGGGGACAAGAGACCCAGTACTTC. As protein: CASSPRTSGGQETQYF.

This rearrangement joins TRBV10-2 to TRBJ1-4; no clear D. V was trimmed by 4 bases and J by 6 bases, leaving 15 bases between them. The CDR3 is 15 amino acids. CDR1 is WSHSY, CDR2 SAAADI, per germline. CDR3 residues: CASSAREQVDEKLFF. CDR3 bases: TGCGCCAGCAGTGCTCGGGAGCAGGTGGATGAAAAACTGTTTTTT.

The V call is TRBV5-1, the J call TRBJ2-1; 7 positions match TRBD2. The length of the CDR3 is 17 residues. V was pared by 0 bases and J by 0 bases, with 6 bases of the junction left unmatched. Germline assignment: CDR1 SGHRS and CDR2 YFSETQ. CDR3 DNA: TGCGCCAGCAGCTTGGCGGGCGGGGGAAGCTCCTACAATGAGCAGTTCTTC. This translates into CASSLAGGGSSYNEQFF.

This sequence joins TRBV5-4 and TRBJ2-1, with 12 bases identical to TRBD2. Germline V gives CDR1 SGHNT, CDR2 YYREEE (reference sequence). Trimming cost V 4 bases and J 10 bases; bases outside gene matches: 12. The length of the CDR3 is 16 residues. In DNA, the CDR3 is TGTGCCAGCAGCAAGGGGACTAGCGGGCCTGGGGTAGAGCAGTTCTTC. Translated: CASSKGTSGPGVEQFF.

The chain uses TRBV18 and TRBJ1-2; 10 nucleotides line up with TRBD1. The CDR3 spans 16 residues. Looked up from germline, CDR1 is KGHSH and CDR2 is LQKENI. The J segment lost 6 bases and the V segment lost 2 bases, leaving 9 bases of the junction unmatched. CDR3 DNA sequence: TGTGCCAGCTCACCAGAATTCGGACAGGGGGGAAATGGCTACACCTTC. Translated, it gives CASSPEFGQGGNGYTF.

The chain is built from TRBV11-1 and TRBJ2-7; possible D gene TRBD2, 6 bases. CDR1 and CDR2 (germline): SGHAT, FQDESV (reference sequence). V was pared by 5 bases and J by 2 bases, with 13 bases between. This CDR3 spans 14 amino acids. The CDR3 loop reads CASSRPGEPYEQYF. The CDR3 nucleotides are TGTGCCAGCAGCCGACCGGGAGAACCCTACGAGCAGTACTTC.

As regards this clone: The same CDR3 can be traced to other DNA sequences in this sample. This sequence joins TRBV5-1 and TRBJ2-1; 7 nucleotides align to TRBD2. This CDR3 has 16 amino acids. Germline CDR1 and CDR2: SGHRS and YFSETQ. Trimming cost V 4 bases and J 0 bases; bases outside gene matches: 7. CDR3 protein: CASSPTSGDSYNEQFF. In nucleotides, the CDR3 is TGCGCCAGCAGCCCTACGAGCGGGGACTCCTACAATGAGCAGTTCTTC.

The chain carries TRBV3-1 (or the pseudogene TRBV3-2) and TRBJ2-5; 10 bases fit TRBD1. Germline V CDR1 and CDR2: LGHDT, YNNKEL (reference sequence). The CDR3 is 18 amino acids. V shed 1 base and J 0 bases; nucleotides not matched to a gene: 8. The CDR3 nucleotides are TGTGCCAGCAGCCAAGGGAGGGACAGGGGCCCCTACCAAGAGACCCAGTACTTC. It encodes CASSQGRDRGPYQETQYF.

The sample holds a few counts of this clone. V gene TRBV19 combines with J gene TRBJ1-5, with D possibly matching TRBD1 (5 bases). The germline CDR1 and CDR2 sequences are LNHDA and SQIVND (reference sequence). Deletions cut 2 bases from V and 6 bases from J, with 14 bases between. There are 15 residues in the CDR3. For the CDR3, the DNA is TGTGCCAGTAGTATATATGGAGGGGTGGGTCAGCCCCAGCATTTT. This translates into CASSIYGGVGQPQHF.

This chain links TRBV3-1 (or the pseudogene TRBV3-2) with TRBJ2-2; 9 positions match TRBD1. In germline, CDR1 is LGHDT, CDR2 YNNKEL (reference sequence). J gave up 4 bases and V 5 bases, and 11 bases lay outside the gene matches. The CDR3 spans 17 residues. The CDR3 region is CASSEKTGTGSTGELFF. In nucleotides, the CDR3 is TGTGCCAGCAGCGAAAAAACCGGGACAGGGAGCACCGGGGAGCTGTTTTTT.

The chain combines TRBV6-1 with TRBJ2-7, with a tentative D call TRBD1 (6 bases). The CDR3 sequence is 15 residues long. The V gene's germline CDR1 is MNHNS and CDR2 SASEGT. V shed 3 bases and J shed 4 bases, with 16 bases lying between them. CDR3 bases: TGTGCCAGCAGTGACGGGACACAAGGGCGTTACGAGCAGTACGTC. This sequence encodes CASSDGTQGRYEQYV.

The chain couples TRBV5-6 to TRBJ2-1; 10 positions match TRBD2. Germline V lookup: CDR1 SGHDT, CDR2 YYEEEE. Trimming cost V 3 bases and J 3 bases; bases outside gene matches: 6. This CDR3 is 16 amino acids long. The CDR3, as DNA: TGTGCCAGCAGCTCCAACCTAGCGGGGGACTACAATGAGCAGTTCTTC. As protein: CASSSNLAGDYNEQFF.

The chain has TRBV7-9 and TRBJ2-2, with TRBD1 matching over 9 bases. This CDR3 has 15 amino acids. CDR1 SEHNR and CDR2 FQNEAQ come from the germline V gene (reference sequence). V was clipped by 6 bases and J by 6 bases; unmatched bases: 8. CDR3 DNA: TGTGCCAGCAGTTCTCCCGGGACAGGGTCCGGGGAGCTGTTTTTT. It is translated as CASSSPGTGSGELFF.

The chain uses TRBV24-1 and TRBJ2-1; D not certain. This CDR3 is 16 amino acids long. CDR1 and CDR2 from the germline V gene are KGHDR and SFDVKD. Trimming removed 3 bases from V and 0 bases from J, with 11 bases in between. CDR3 protein: CATSDHTESSYNEQFF. For the CDR3, the DNA is TGTGCCACCAGTGATCATACAGAGAGCTCCTACAATGAGCAGTTCTTC.

The chain uses TRBV5-6 and TRBJ1-2, with 9 bases aligning to TRBD1. CDR1 and CDR2 from the germline V gene are SGHDT and YYEEEE. The CDR3 totals 16 residues. The V segment lost 0 bases and the J segment 5 bases; nucleotides outside the gene matches: 8. CDR3 residues: CASSLGGTGPRYGYTF. CDR3 nucleotides: TGTGCCAGCAGCTTGGGGGGGACAGGGCCTCGGTATGGCTACACCTTC. Complete variable domain (other parts from reference TRBV5-6 and TRBJ1-2): DAGVTQSPTHLIKTRGQQVTLRCSPKSGHDTVSWYQQALGQGPQFIFQYYEEEERQRGNFPDRFSGHQFPNYSSELNVNALLLGDSALYLCASSLGGTGPRYGYTFGSGTRLTVV.

The chain carries TRBV7-2 and TRBJ2-1; no clear D gene. The germline gives CDR1 SGHTA, CDR2 FQGNSA. Trimming took 5 bases from V and 0 from J, leaving 8 bases between them. The CDR3 is 14 residues long. The CDR3 region is CASSPEFSYNEQFF. The DNA for the CDR3 is TGTGCCAGCAGCCCCGAGTTCTCCTACAATGAGCAGTTCTTC.